The 8 T cell receptor beta chains reported below all come from one sample, sequenced in a study of radiation and T cells in renal cell carcinoma. Clones were read by immunoSEQ multiplex PCR, and TCRdb kept only the in-frame ones, dropping some. The sample has 130,000 to 150,000 clones; about 86% are singletons. The time point is: blood 4 weeks post-SBRT, at nephrectomy. The sample's treatment: 15 Gy SBRT to primary tumor, nephrectomy 4 weeks later. The specimen was blood, collected from a patient whose treatment included radiotherapy and nephrectomy. All receptors come from a woman aged 50 to 60 with renal cell carcinoma.

This sequence joins TRBV5-1 and TRBJ1-4, with D unclear. This CDR3 comprises 13 residues. The V end lost 0 bases, the J end lost 8 bases, and 8 bases lay between the germline ends. The germline V gene has CDR1 SGHRS and CDR2 YFSETQ. CDR3 in amino acids: CASSLGIGEKLFF. Written as DNA, the CDR3 is TGCGCCAGCAGCTTGGGGATAGGAGAAAAACTGTTTTTT.

J is TRBJ1-3 and V is TRBV6-5; D remains unclear. Germline V gene sequence: CDR1 MNHEY, CDR2 SVGAGI. V dropped 2 bases and J dropped 2 bases, with 7 bases sitting between them. The CDR3 has 14 residues. CDR3 residues: CASSYGKTGNTIYF. For the CDR3, the DNA is TGTGCCAGCAGTTACGGGAAAACTGGAAACACCATATATTTT.

This sequence joins TRBV7-2 and TRBJ2-5; D not resolved. The V gene lost 0 bases and the J gene lost 1 base, with 15 bases spanning the gap. This CDR3 has 17 residues. CDR1 SGHTA and CDR2 FQGNSA come from the germline V gene. The CDR3 is CASSLALYPRSQETQYF. The CDR3 nucleotides are TGTGCCAGCAGCTTAGCGCTTTACCCAAGGTCCCAAGAGACCCAGTACTTC.

The rearrangement links TRBV7-9 to TRBJ2-1; 7 bases agree with TRBD1. CDR1 and CDR2 from the germline V gene are SEHNR and FQNEAQ (reference sequence). The CDR3 is made up of 15 amino acids. The junction had 8 bases not matched to a gene; V was cut back by 1 base and J by 8 bases. DNA for the CDR3: TGTGCCAGCAGCTTAGTACAGGGGACCATCGATGAGCAGTTCTTC. Its translation is CASSLVQGTIDEQFF.

The gene calls are TRBV19 and TRBJ2-5; 7 bases map to TRBD1. The CDR3 spans 13 residues. Germline V CDR1 and CDR2: LNHDA, SQIVND (reference sequence). V shed 7 bases, J shed 3 bases, and the junction held 5 bases outside the gene matches. CDR3 coding DNA: TGTGCCAGTATTATGGGACAGAAAGAGACCCAGTACTTC. This encodes CASIMGQKETQYF.

A single count supports this clone. V usage is TRBV10-3 and J usage is TRBJ1-2; 9 nucleotides agree with TRBD1. Germline lookup yields CDR1 ENHRY and CDR2 SYGVKD. CDR3 length: 17 residues. Trimming removed 4 bases from V and 3 bases from J; junction bases left unmatched: 12. The CDR3 loop reads CAISGLIQGAQDYGYTF. DNA of the CDR3: TGTGCCATCAGTGGACTAATACAGGGGGCGCAGGACTATGGCTACACCTTC.

The chain is built from TRBV2 and TRBJ1-4, with D perhaps TRBD1 (6 bases). Trimming removed 7 bases at V and 3 bases at J, with 15 bases between. CDR3 length: 15 residues. CDR1 and CDR2 from the germline V gene are SNHLY and FYNNEI. The chain's CDR3 is CASTLGGTPNEKLFF. The CDR3, as DNA: TGTGCCAGCACCCTAGGGGGGACACCTAATGAAAAACTGTTTTTT.

This rearrangement joins TRBV6-5 to TRBJ1-3; D gene ambiguous. The CDR3 has 15 residues. Germline values: CDR1 MNHEY, CDR2 SVGAGI. V was trimmed by 0 bases and J by 8 bases, leaving 14 bases between them. The CDR3 DNA reads TGTGCCAGCAGTTACTCCGTTGAGGGAGGATACACCATATATTTT. Translation gives CASSYSVEGGYTIYF.